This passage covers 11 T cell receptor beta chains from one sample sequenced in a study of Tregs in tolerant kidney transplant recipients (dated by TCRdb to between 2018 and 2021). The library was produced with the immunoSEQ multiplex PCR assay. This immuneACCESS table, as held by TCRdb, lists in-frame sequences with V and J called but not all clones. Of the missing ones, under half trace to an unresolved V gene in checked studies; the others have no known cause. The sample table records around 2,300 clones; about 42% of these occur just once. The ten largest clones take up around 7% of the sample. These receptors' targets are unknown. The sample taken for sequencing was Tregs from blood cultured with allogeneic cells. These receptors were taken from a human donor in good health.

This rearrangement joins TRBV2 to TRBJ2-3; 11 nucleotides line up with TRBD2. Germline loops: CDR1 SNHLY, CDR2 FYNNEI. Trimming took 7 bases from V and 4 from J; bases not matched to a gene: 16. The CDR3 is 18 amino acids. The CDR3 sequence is CASNPPRGLAGGSDTQYF. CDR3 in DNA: TGTGCCAGCAACCCCCCCCGGGGGCTAGCGGGAGGTTCAGATACGCAGTATTTT.

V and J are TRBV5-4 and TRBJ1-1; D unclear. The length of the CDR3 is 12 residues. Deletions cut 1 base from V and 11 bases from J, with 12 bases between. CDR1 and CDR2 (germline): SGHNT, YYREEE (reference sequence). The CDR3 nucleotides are TGTGCCAGCAGCTTGATAGATACCCGGGCTTTCTTT. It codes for CASSLIDTRAFF.

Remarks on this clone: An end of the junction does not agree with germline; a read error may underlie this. This CDR3 reads CASSYSASSGNTIYF. Here the CDR3 DNA reads TGTGCCAGCAGTTACTCGGCAAGCTCTGGAAACACCATATATTTT. V gene TRBV6-4 combines with J gene TRBJ1-3; D gene ambiguous. Germline V gene data show CDR1 as MRHNA and CDR2 as SNTAGT. The CDR3 sequence is 15 residues long.

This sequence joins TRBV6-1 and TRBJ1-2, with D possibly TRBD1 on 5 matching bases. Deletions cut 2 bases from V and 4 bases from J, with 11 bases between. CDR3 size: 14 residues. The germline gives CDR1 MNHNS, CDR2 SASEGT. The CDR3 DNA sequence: TGTGCCAGCAGTGAATCCCGACAGACCTATGGCTACACCTTC. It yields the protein CASSESRQTYGYTF.

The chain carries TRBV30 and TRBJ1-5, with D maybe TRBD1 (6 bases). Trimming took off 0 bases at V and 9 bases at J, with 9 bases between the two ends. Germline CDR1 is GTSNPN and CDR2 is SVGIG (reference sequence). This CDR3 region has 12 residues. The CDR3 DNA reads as TGTGCCTGGAGTGTACTAGGGGGGCCCCAGCATTTT. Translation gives CAWSVLGGPQHF.

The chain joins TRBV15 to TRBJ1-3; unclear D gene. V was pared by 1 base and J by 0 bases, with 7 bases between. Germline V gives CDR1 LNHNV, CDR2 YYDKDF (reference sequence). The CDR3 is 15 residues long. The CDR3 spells CATSRVPISGNTIYF. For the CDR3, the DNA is TGTGCCACCAGCAGAGTACCGATCTCTGGAAACACCATATATTTT.

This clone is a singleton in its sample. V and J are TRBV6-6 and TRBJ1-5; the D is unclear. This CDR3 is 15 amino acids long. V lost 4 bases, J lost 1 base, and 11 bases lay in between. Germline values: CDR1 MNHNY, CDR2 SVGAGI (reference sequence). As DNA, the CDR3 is TGTGCCAGCAGTTTAGCCGGACGGAGCAATCAGCCCCAGCATTTT. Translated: CASSLAGRSNQPQHF.

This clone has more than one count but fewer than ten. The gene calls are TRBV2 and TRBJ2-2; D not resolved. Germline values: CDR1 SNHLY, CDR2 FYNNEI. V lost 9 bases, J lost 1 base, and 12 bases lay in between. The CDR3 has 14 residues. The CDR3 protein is CASLWGLNTGELFF. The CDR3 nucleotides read TGTGCCAGTTTATGGGGTCTGAACACCGGGGAGCTGTTTTTT. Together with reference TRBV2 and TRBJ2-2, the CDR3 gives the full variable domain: EPEVTQTPSHQVTQMGQEVILRCVPISNHLYFYWYRQILGQKVEFLVSFYNNEISEKSEIFDDQFSVERPDGSNFTLKIRSTKLEDSAMYFCASLWGLNTGELFFGEGSRLTVL.

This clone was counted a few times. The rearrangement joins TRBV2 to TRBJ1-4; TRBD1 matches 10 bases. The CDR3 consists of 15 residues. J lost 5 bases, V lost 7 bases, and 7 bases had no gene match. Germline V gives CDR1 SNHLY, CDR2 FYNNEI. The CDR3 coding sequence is TGTGCCAGCACCCGACAGGGGGCAGGAAATGAAAAACTGTTTTTT. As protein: CASTRQGAGNEKLFF.

CDR3 sequence reads: CASSQVGNQPQHF. For the CDR3, the DNA is TGCGCCAGCAGCCAAGTAGGTAATCAGCCCCAGCATTTT. V is TRBV4-1 and J is TRBJ1-5; D is uncertain. CDR1 and CDR2 from the germline V gene are MGHRA and YSYEKL. The CDR3 covers 13 residues. The germline V and J ends were trimmed by 1 base and 4 bases, with 5 bases remaining between them.

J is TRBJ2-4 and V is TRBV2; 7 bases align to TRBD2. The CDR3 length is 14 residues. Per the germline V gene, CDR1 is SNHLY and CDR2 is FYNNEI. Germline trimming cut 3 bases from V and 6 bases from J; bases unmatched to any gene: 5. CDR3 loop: CASSDRDYRNIQYF. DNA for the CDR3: TGTGCCAGCAGTGACCGGGACTACAGAAACATTCAGTACTTC. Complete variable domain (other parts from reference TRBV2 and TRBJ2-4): EPEVTQTPSHQVTQMGQEVILRCVPISNHLYFYWYRQILGQKVEFLVSFYNNEISEKSEIFDDQFSVERPDGSNFTLKIRSTKLEDSAMYFCASSDRDYRNIQYFGAGTRLSVL.